This T cell receptor beta chain was identified during a study of beta chain features in type 1 diabetes. General study points: The question of HLA type influencing TCRB rearrangement was one that remained unresolved here. Moderately but significantly shorter TCRB CDR3s were found in Type 1 diabetes patients in all four CD4+ subsets.

The collection from each donor was one heparinised blood draw averaging about 116 mL. Cell sorting via CD45RO/CCR7/CD25/CD127/CD95/CD27 was performed to obtain CD4+ naive, central memory, regulatory and stem cell-like memory cells. As to this clone: Its antigen is not identified.

This CDR3 comprises 14 residues. Trimming cost V 3 bases and J 8 bases, with 16 bases left between them. CDR1 and CDR2 (germline): MNHEY, SMNVEV (reference sequence). The whole isolated RNA underwent reverse transcription, so sequencing captured expressed TCRB transcripts. Assay: immunoSEQ multiplex PCR; the TCRdb copy retains only in-frame clones and omits some. The table records 850,000 to 900,000 clones, roughly 15% of them present only once. This clonotype was obtained from a woman aged 18-30 years in good health. Source material: naive CD4+ T cells from blood. The V call is TRBV27, the J call TRBJ1-1; D perhaps matches TRBD1 (6 bases). The CDR3: CASSFYGGRKEAFF. The CDR3 DNA reads as TGTGCCAGCAGTTTTTATGGGGGGCGTAAGGAAGCTTTCTTT.